This TCR beta chain is drawn from a study of T cell repertoires in cytomegalovirus infection. Study-level information: CMV infection and matching HLA type were both indicated by public TCR beta signatures.

TCRdb processed the reads anew with MiXCR; each CDR3 protein has one entry. Of roughly 250,000 distinct CDR3 sequences listed, under 25% are singletons. The CDR3 totals 14 residues. Trimming left V 5 bases short and J 8 bases short, with 18 bases between. CDR1 and CDR2 from the germline V gene are SNHLY and FYNNEI. This clonotype was counted at least ten times. This receptor was identified in a human donor in good health (CMV status not recorded). Some clones in this sample may be carry-over from other donors' samples. The sequenced sample was CD8+ T cells from PBMCs. The chain recombines TRBV2 with TRBJ1-2, with D maybe TRBD1 (5 bases). In nucleotides, the CDR3 is TGTGCCAGCAGTCCTATCCGGGGGAATTACGGCTACACCTTC. It specifies CASSPIRGNYGYTF.